The T cell receptor (beta chain) described here comes from a study of blood T cell repertoires in COVID-19. The CDR3 has 15 residues. J gave up 3 bases and V 2 bases, and 6 bases lay outside the gene matches. The V gene's germline CDR1 is SGHVS and CDR2 FQNEAQ. The method was immunoSEQ multiplex PCR; TCRdb's version includes in-frame clones alone and lacks a portion of them. This sample yields 200,000 to 250,000 clones, of which roughly 86% are seen a single time; under 9% belongs to the top ten. The chain employs TRBV7-8 and TRBJ2-7, with 8 bases aligning to TRBD2. The sequencing input was peripheral blood. This TCR derives from a woman aged 70-85 years with active or convalescent COVID-19. Here the CDR3 DNA reads TGTGCCAGCAGCTTACGGCGCGGGGGGAACTACGAGCAGTACTTC. Translated: CASSLRRGGNYEQYF.